A single T cell receptor (beta chain) is shown here with its context. Data came from immunoSEQ multiplex PCR; TCRdb stores just in-frame clones and leaves some out. Here the sample spans 180,000 or so clones, over 75% being singletons. This entry belongs to a study of blood T cell repertoires in COVID-19. Study-wide context: Samples taken during acute and convalescent COVID-19 were collected in the United States, Italy and Spain.

CDR3 length: 15 amino acids. In germline, CDR1 is KGHSH, CDR2 LQKENI. V dropped 4 bases and J dropped 5; count of bases not matched to a gene: 9. The gene calls are TRBV18 and TRBJ2-5; 8 nucleotides agree with TRBD1. Sequenced input: peripheral blood. The TCR sequence derives from a man aged 35 to 55 with active or convalescent COVID-19. CDR3 nucleotide sequence: TGTGCCAGCTCACACGGACAGGGAATAACGGAGACCCAGTACTTC. Translated: CASSHGQGITETQYF.